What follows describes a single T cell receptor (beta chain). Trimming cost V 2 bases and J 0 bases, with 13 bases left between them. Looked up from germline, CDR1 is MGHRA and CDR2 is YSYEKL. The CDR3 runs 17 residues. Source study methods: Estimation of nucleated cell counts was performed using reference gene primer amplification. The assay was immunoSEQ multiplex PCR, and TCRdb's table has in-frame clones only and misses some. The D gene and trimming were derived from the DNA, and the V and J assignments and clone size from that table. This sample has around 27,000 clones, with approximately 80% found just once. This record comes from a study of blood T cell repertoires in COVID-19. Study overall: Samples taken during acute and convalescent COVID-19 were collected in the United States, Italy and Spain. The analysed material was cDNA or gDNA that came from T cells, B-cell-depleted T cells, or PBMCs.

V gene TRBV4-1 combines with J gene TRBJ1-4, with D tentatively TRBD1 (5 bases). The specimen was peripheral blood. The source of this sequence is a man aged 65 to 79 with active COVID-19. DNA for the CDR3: TGCGCCAGCAGCCAACGACGACCGGGGGCAACTAATGAAAAACTGTTTTTT. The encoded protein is CASSQRRPGATNEKLFF.